The next 26 T cell receptor beta chains were all read from a single sample in a study of T-cell reconstitution after alpha-beta-depleted transplantation in children. Preparation of the TCRbeta library used unique molecular identifiers. TCRdb reprocessed the PCR reads via MiXCR and lists one record per CDR3 protein. The data hold under 450,000 distinct CDR3 sequences, with 15% to 20% observed a single time. Sequencing was performed on PBMCs, mostly from graft donor cells, taken 360 days after TCRalphabeta/CD19-depleted stem cell transplant. The source of these receptors is a boy under two years old who had a stem cell transplant for Wiskott-Aldrich syndrome, so the T cells may come from the graft donor.

The table lists this clonotype with a few counts. The J gene is TRBJ1-6, the V gene TRBV10-2; a possible D gene is TRBD1 (6 bases). The CDR3 sequence is 16 residues long. CDR1 is WSHSY and CDR2 is SAAADI in the germline V gene. The V gene lost 4 bases and the J gene lost 6 bases, with 16 bases spanning the gap. The CDR3 loop reads CASSVDRRGINSPLHF. The CDR3 DNA reads TGCGCCAGCAGTGTGGACAGAAGGGGAATTAATTCACCCCTCCACTTT.

V usage is TRBV2 and J usage is TRBJ2-7; D unresolved. Per the germline V gene, CDR1 is SNHLY and CDR2 is FYNNEI. CDR3 size: 15 residues. The germline V and J ends were trimmed by 7 bases and 5 bases, with 21 bases remaining between them. The CDR3 is CASKERKTVSHEQYF. CDR3 DNA: TGTGCCAGCAAGGAGAGAAAGACGGTCTCTCACGAGCAGTACTTC.

This clonotype was counted only a few times. An end of the junction does not agree with germline; a read error may underlie this. The chain is built from TRBV18 and TRBJ1-2, with TRBD1 identical over 11 bases. The CDR3 has 13 residues. CDR1 is KGHSH and CDR2 is LQKENI in the germline V gene. The CDR3 nucleotides are TGTGCCAGCTCACCTCTGGACAGGGGGCAACAACTCTTC. This gives the protein CASSPLDRGQQLF.

This chain links TRBV20-1 with TRBJ2-3, with 11 nucleotides matching TRBD1. The ends lost 1 base at V and 5 bases at J; junction bases unmatched: 5. Germline V gene lookup returns CDR1 DFQATT and CDR2 SNEGSKA (reference sequence). This CDR3 spans 15 amino acids. CDR3: CSARGTGGAKDTQYF. The CDR3 region has the DNA TGCAGTGCTAGAGGGACAGGGGGCGCAAAAGATACGCAGTATTTT.

V is TRBV18 and J is TRBJ2-5, with D perhaps TRBD2 (6 bases). Trimming left V 5 bases short and J 4 bases short, with 14 bases between. Germline V gene data show CDR1 as KGHSH and CDR2 as LQKENI. This CDR3 contains 14 residues. CDR3 bases: TGTGCCAGCTCATTCGGGAGATGGGGAGAGACCCAGTACTTC. This gives the protein CASSFGRWGETQYF.

This sequence joins TRBV24-1 and TRBJ2-3; D uncertain. Deletions cut 3 bases from V and 1 base from J, with 7 bases between. Germline V gene data show CDR1 as KGHDR and CDR2 as SFDVKD. The CDR3 contains 14 residues. The DNA for the CDR3 is TGTGCCACCAGTGATCTAGAGGGCACAGATACGCAGTATTTT. Amino acids: CATSDLEGTDTQYF.

This clonotype has more than one count but fewer than ten. V is TRBV7-2 and J is TRBJ2-7; 13 bases map to TRBD2. Germline lookup yields CDR1 SGHTA and CDR2 FQGNSA. The CDR3 contains 17 residues. The V gene end was trimmed by 0 bases and the J gene end by 3 bases; junction bases not matched to a gene: 5. DNA for the CDR3: TGTGCCAGCAGCTTAGCTAGGACTAGCGGGGGCTACTACGAGCAGTACTTC. Amino acid sequence: CASSLARTSGGYYEQYF.

Only a few counts were recorded for this clonotype. The gene calls are TRBV14 and TRBJ2-3; D is undetermined. V lost 5 bases, J lost 5 bases, and 17 bases lay in between. Germline V gene data show CDR1 as SGHDN and CDR2 as FVKESK. The CDR3 runs to 15 residues. The CDR3 nucleotides read TGTGCCAGCAGCGCCCTTGGAGCTGTTGGAGATACGCAGTATTTT. This encodes CASSALGAVGDTQYF.

This chain uses TRBV10-3 with TRBJ1-6, with 9 bases aligning to TRBD1. Trimming removed 7 bases from V and 6 bases from J; junction bases left unmatched: 7. Germline V gives CDR1 ENHRY, CDR2 SYGVKD. This CDR3 is 15 amino acids long. In nucleotides, the CDR3 is TGTGCCATCAAGGGACAGGGACATCCTAATTCACCCCTCCACTTT. Protein: CAIKGQGHPNSPLHF.

Only a few counts were recorded for this clonotype. V is TRBV10-3 and J is TRBJ2-1, with D uncertain. Trimming took off 0 bases at V and 3 bases at J, with 6 bases between the two ends. The germline V gene encodes CDR1 ENHRY and CDR2 SYGVKD. The CDR3 runs 14 residues. The CDR3 bases are TGTGCCATCAGTGAGTCCATCGACTACAATGAGCAGTTCTTC. Translating it yields CAISESIDYNEQFF.

This sequence joins TRBV4-3 and TRBJ2-1; D unclear. V lost 0 bases to trimming and J lost 1 base, with 10 bases between them. Germline values: CDR1 LGHNA, CDR2 YSLEER. The CDR3 covers 16 residues. DNA of the CDR3: TGCGCCAGCAGCCAAGATAGCTCTCCTTCCTACAATGAGCAGTTCTTC. It translates to CASSQDSSPSYNEQFF.

This clonotype turned up a few times. The chain couples TRBV6-2 or TRBV6-3 to TRBJ2-1; 7 bases map to TRBD1. V shed 2 bases, J shed 15 bases, and the junction held 10 bases outside the gene matches. The CDR3 is 13 amino acids. The germline V gene encodes CDR1 MNHEY and CDR2 SVGEGT. In DNA, the CDR3 is TGTGCCAGCAGTTACGCCGGGACAGTAGTCCTGTTCTTC. This encodes CASSYAGTVVLFF.

This clonotype was recorded a few times. The chain employs TRBV5-1 and TRBJ2-5, with TRBD2 identical over 8 bases. The V and J ends lost 5 bases and 5 bases, in that order; junction bases with no gene match: 11. Germline CDR1 is SGHRS and CDR2 is YFSETQ. CDR3 length: 15 amino acids. CDR3 sequence: CASSTEPAGVETQYF. The CDR3 bases are TGCGCCAGCAGTACCGAACCAGCGGGGGTGGAGACCCAGTACTTC.

The V and J genes are TRBV9 and TRBJ2-1; TRBD2 aligns across 8 bases. The CDR3 has 17 residues. CDR1 and CDR2 (germline): SGDLS, YYNGEE. V shed 0 bases and J 5 bases; nucleotides not matched to a gene: 10. Written as DNA, the CDR3 is TGTGCCAGCAGCGTAGGGCTTGGTAGCGGGATTCACAATGAGCAGTTCTTC. This encodes CASSVGLGSGIHNEQFF. Drawing the rest from reference TRBV9 and TRBJ2-1, the complete variable domain is DSGVTQTPKHLITATGQRVTLRCSPRSGDLSVYWYQQSLDQGLQFLIQYYNGEERAKGNILERFSAQQFPDLHSELNLSSLELGDSALYFCASSVGLGSGIHNEQFFGPGTRLTVL.

The chain uses TRBV6-1 and TRBJ1-1; D call uncertain. With 4 bases removed from V and 3 bases from J, the gap between germline ends came to 6 bases. CDR3 length: 12 amino acids. CDR1 and CDR2 from the germline V gene are MNHNS and SASEGT. CDR3 DNA sequence: TGTGCCAGCAGTGCCAGATACACTGAAGCTTTCTTT. Its translation: CASSARYTEAFF.

This clonotype was observed a handful of times. The chain is built from TRBV7-2 and TRBJ2-3, with D perhaps matching TRBD2 (6 bases). Per germline, CDR1 SGHTA and CDR2 FQGNSA. Trimming shortened V by 3 bases and J by 0 bases, and 13 bases separated the two germline ends. This CDR3 has 16 residues. CDR3 protein: CASSLRAGSSTDTQYF. CDR3 sequence (DNA): TGTGCCAGCAGCTTGAGAGCGGGTTCTAGCACAGATACGCAGTATTTT.

Only a few counts were recorded for this clonotype. The chain's CDR3 is CASSLAEFTEAFF. The DNA for the CDR3 is TGTGCCAGCAGTTTGGCAGAGTTCACTGAAGCTTTCTTT. The chain couples TRBV12-3 or TRBV12-4 to TRBJ1-1; D gene uncertain. CDR3 size: 13 residues. V was shortened by 3 bases and J by 4 bases, with 9 bases between the two germline ends.

The J gene is TRBJ2-1, the V gene TRBV7-9; the D call may be TRBD1 or TRBD2 (5 bases each). With 5 bases removed from V and 2 bases from J, the gap between germline ends came to 16 bases. CDR3 length equals 16 residues. Germline V gene sequence: CDR1 SEHNR, CDR2 FQNEAQ (reference sequence). The CDR3 protein is CASSETGTQPYNEQFF. Here the CDR3 DNA reads TGTGCCAGCAGCGAAACCGGGACGCAACCCTACAATGAGCAGTTCTTC.

The chain is built from TRBV3-1 and TRBJ2-2, with 11 bases fitting TRBD2. The CDR3 has 19 residues. Germline CDR1 and CDR2: LGHDT and YNNKEL (reference sequence). Germline trimming cut 1 base from V and 3 bases from J; bases unmatched to any gene: 10. The chain's CDR3 is CASSQASGLAAAHTGELFF. The CDR3 region has the DNA TGTGCCAGCAGCCAAGCCTCGGGACTAGCGGCCGCCCACACCGGGGAGCTGTTTTTT.

This clonotype was detected a few times. The V call is TRBV5-1, the J call TRBJ2-5; no reliable D call. The CDR3 sequence is 14 residues long. V was shortened by 7 bases and J by 5 bases, with 18 bases between the two germline ends. Per the germline V gene, CDR1 is SGHRS and CDR2 is YFSETQ. CDR3 sequence reads: CASASQLPEETQYF. In nucleotides, the CDR3 is TGCGCCAGCGCCTCGCAACTGCCTGAGGAGACCCAGTACTTC.

The rearrangement uses TRBV12-3 or TRBV12-4 and TRBJ1-6; perhaps TRBD1 as D (6 bases). V was pared by 0 bases and J by 17 bases, with 8 bases between. The CDR3 contains 11 residues. CDR3 DNA sequence: TGTGCCAGCAGTTTAGCAGGGGGAATCCACTTT. Protein: CASSLAGGIHF.

Here the CDR3 reads CASSSSPGLRDTQYF. CDR3 DNA sequence: TGTGCCAGCAGTTCATCCCCGGGACTTCGAGATACGCAGTATTTT. The chain recombines TRBV27 with TRBJ2-3; tentatively, D is TRBD2 (6 bases). V was trimmed by 4 bases and J by 5 bases, leaving 16 bases between them. Germline V lookup: CDR1 MNHEY, CDR2 SMNVEV (reference sequence). The CDR3 loop spans 15 amino acids.

The rearrangement links TRBV28 to TRBJ2-3, with D tentatively TRBD1 (6 bases). Between the trimmed V and J ends, which lost 3 bases and 6 bases, there was a span of 13 bases. CDR1 MDHEN and CDR2 SYDVKM come from the germline V gene. The length of the CDR3 is 14 residues. The chain's CDR3 is CASSFDRLWDTQYF. CDR3 in DNA: TGTGCCAGCAGTTTCGACAGGTTGTGGGATACGCAGTATTTT. The full variable domain, with the rest looked up from reference TRBV28 and TRBJ2-3, is DVKVTQSSRYLVKRTGEKVFLECVQDMDHENMFWYRQDPGLGLRLIYFSYDVKMKEKGDIPEGYSVSREKKERFSLILESASTNQTSMYLCASSFDRLWDTQYFGPGTRLTVL.

A few counts support this clonotype. This chain links TRBV5-1 with TRBJ1-4, with 8 bases fitting TRBD1. Germline V gene data show CDR1 as SGHRS and CDR2 as YFSETQ. The V and J ends lost 3 bases and 9 bases, in that order; junction bases with no gene match: 1. This CDR3 has 12 amino acids. The CDR3 is CASSWDRQKLFF. The CDR3 nucleotides read TGCGCCAGCAGCTGGGACAGGCAAAAACTGTTTTTT.

The chain has TRBV20-1 and TRBJ2-2, with D hard to call. The V and J ends lost 0 bases and 6 bases respectively, with 14 bases between them. The germline gives CDR1 DFQATT, CDR2 SNEGSKA (reference sequence). The CDR3 length is 15 residues. The CDR3 loop reads CSARDVGLPPGELFF. CDR3 DNA sequence: TGCAGTGCTAGAGATGTGGGCCTTCCTCCCGGGGAGCTGTTTTTT.

This clonotype has a handful of counts. The V gene is TRBV29-1, the J gene TRBJ2-3, with a weak D call TRBD2 (6 bases). V lost 6 bases and J lost 6, with 25 bases in between. Germline V CDR1 and CDR2: SQVTM, ANQGSEA. This CDR3 has 16 residues. CDR3 loop: CSVLSPVQRVKDTQYF. CDR3 nucleotides: TGCAGCGTCCTTTCTCCAGTACAGCGGGTGAAGGATACGCAGTATTTT.